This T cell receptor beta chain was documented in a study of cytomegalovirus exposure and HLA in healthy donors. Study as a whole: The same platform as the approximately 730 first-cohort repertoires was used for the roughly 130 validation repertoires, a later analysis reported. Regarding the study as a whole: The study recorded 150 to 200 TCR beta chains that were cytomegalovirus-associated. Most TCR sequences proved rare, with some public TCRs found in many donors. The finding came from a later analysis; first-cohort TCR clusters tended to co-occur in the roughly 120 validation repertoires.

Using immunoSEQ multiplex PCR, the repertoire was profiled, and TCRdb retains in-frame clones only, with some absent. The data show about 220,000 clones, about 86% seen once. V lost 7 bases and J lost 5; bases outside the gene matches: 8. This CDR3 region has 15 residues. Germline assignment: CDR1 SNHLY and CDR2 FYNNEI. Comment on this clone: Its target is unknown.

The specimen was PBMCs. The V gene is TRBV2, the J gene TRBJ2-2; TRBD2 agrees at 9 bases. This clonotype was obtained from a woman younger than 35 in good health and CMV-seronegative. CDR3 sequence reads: CASTRTSGLTGELFF. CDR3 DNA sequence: TGTGCCAGCACGAGAACTAGCGGGCTTACCGGGGAGCTGTTTTTT.